Listed below are T cell receptor beta chains from one sample, sequenced in a study of a mutant IDH1 vaccine in newly diagnosed glioma. Repertoires were generated with immunoSEQ multiplex PCR, while TCRdb's copy carries only in-frame clones and drops some. The data show tens of thousands of clones, with 87% seen just once and about 1.4% held by the top ten. Antigens for these TCRs are unknown. Material: PBMCs, obtained from a glioma patient whose treatment included an IDH1 peptide vaccine. The receptor source for this set is a man aged 40-50 years with glioma. Both conserved end residues are part of each CDR3. A D gene is named only where the DNA matches it firmly. Clone size is not always given. Where it is, it says once, few, many or a class for expanded clones.

v_call: TRBV10-3; d_call: TRBD2; clone_size: .; j_call: TRBJ2-3; cdr3_aa: CAISDAPGRPQYF; cdr3_nt: TGTGCCATCAGCGACGCCCCCGGGAGGCCGCAGTATTTT
v_call: TRBV19; d_call: .; clone_size: once; j_call: TRBJ2-7; cdr3_aa: CASRKTGTYEQYF; cdr3_nt: TGTGCCAGTAGGAAGACAGGAACCTACGAGCAGTACTTC
v_call: TRBV5-4; d_call: .; clone_size: once; j_call: TRBJ2-5; cdr3_aa: CASSLTGVQETQYF; cdr3_nt: TGTGCCAGCAGCTTAACTGGCGTTCAAGAGACCCAGTACTTC
v_call: TRBV7-2; d_call: .; clone_size: .; j_call: TRBJ1-5; cdr3_aa: CASSPDKVQPQHF; cdr3_nt: TGTGCCAGCAGCCCCGACAAAGTGCAGCCCCAGCATTTT
v_call: TRBV7-2; d_call: .; clone_size: .; j_call: TRBJ2-5; cdr3_aa: CASSASSWGRETQYF; cdr3_nt: TGTGCCAGCAGCGCGAGCTCTTGGGGAAGGGAGACCCAGTACTTC
v_call: TRBV7-9; d_call: TRBD1; clone_size: few; j_call: TRBJ1-3; cdr3_aa: CASSHGTAGNTIYF; cdr3_nt: TGTGCCAGCAGCCACGGGACAGCGGGAAACACCATATATTTT
v_call: TRBV27; d_call: .; clone_size: .; j_call: TRBJ1-2; cdr3_aa: CASSLVGEINYGYTF; cdr3_nt: TGTGCCAGCAGTTTGGTTGGGGAGATTAACTATGGCTACACCTTC
v_call: TRBV5-8; d_call: .; clone_size: .; j_call: TRBJ2-7; cdr3_aa: CASILDPTYEQYF; cdr3_nt: TGTGCCAGCATCTTGGACCCTACCTACGAGCAGTACTTC
v_call: TRBV18; d_call: TRBD1; clone_size: .; j_call: TRBJ1-5; cdr3_aa: CASSPGQDSQPQHF; cdr3_nt: TGTGCCAGCTCACCTGGACAGGACTCTCAGCCCCAGCATTTT
v_call: TRBV27; d_call: .; clone_size: few; j_call: TRBJ2-7; cdr3_aa: CASSLWTSPYEQYF; cdr3_nt: TGTGCCAGCAGTTTATGGACCAGCCCCTACGAGCAGTACTTC
v_call: TRBV28; d_call: TRBD1; clone_size: .; j_call: TRBJ1-2; cdr3_aa: CASSLSGQGHYGYTF; cdr3_nt: TGTGCCAGCAGTTTGTCCGGACAGGGGCACTATGGCTACACCTTC
v_call: TRBV5-1; d_call: .; clone_size: .; j_call: TRBJ1-1; cdr3_aa: CASSWGGGMNTEAFF; cdr3_nt: TGCGCCAGCTCCTGGGGGGGCGGCATGAACACTGAAGCTTTCTTT
v_call: TRBV4-1; d_call: TRBD2; clone_size: .; j_call: TRBJ2-5; cdr3_aa: CASSQRPSGQETQYF; cdr3_nt: TGCGCCAGCAGCCAGCGACCTAGCGGACAAGAGACCCAGTACTTC
v_call: TRBV7-6; d_call: .; clone_size: .; j_call: TRBJ1-5; cdr3_aa: CASSSQESSPQHF; cdr3_nt: TGTGCCAGCAGCTCACAGGAATCCTCGCCCCAGCATTTT
v_call: TRBV5-4; d_call: .; clone_size: once; j_call: TRBJ1-1; cdr3_aa: CASSSGGGLDTEAFF; cdr3_nt: TGTGCCAGCAGCTCCGGGGGGGGTCTAGACACTGAAGCTTTCTTT
v_call: TRBV25-1; d_call: .; clone_size: once; j_call: TRBJ1-1; cdr3_aa: CASSSQIGGGDTEAFF; cdr3_nt: TGTGCCAGCAGTAGTCAAATTGGGGGAGGGGACACTGAAGCTTTCTTT
v_call: TRBV2; d_call: .; clone_size: .; j_call: TRBJ2-6; cdr3_aa: CASSGGRGANVLTF; cdr3_nt: TGTGCCAGCAGTGGTGGGCGGGGGGCCAACGTCCTGACTTTC
v_call: TRBV19; d_call: .; clone_size: .; j_call: TRBJ1-4; cdr3_aa: CASSIEGGKLFF; cdr3_nt: TGTGCCAGTAGTATAGAGGGTGGAAAACTGTTTTTT
v_call: TRBV7-9; d_call: .; clone_size: .; j_call: TRBJ2-7; cdr3_aa: CASSLGGEKYEQYF; cdr3_nt: TGTGCCAGCAGCTTAGGAGGGGAGAAGTACGAGCAGTACTTC
v_call: TRBV7-3; d_call: TRBD2; clone_size: .; j_call: TRBJ2-1; cdr3_aa: CASSSPSGRAMDEQFF; cdr3_nt: TGTGCCAGCAGCTCCCCCAGCGGGAGGGCCATGGATGAGCAGTTCTTC
v_call: TRBV4-3; d_call: TRBD2; clone_size: .; j_call: TRBJ2-2; cdr3_aa: CASSQESSGGGELFF; cdr3_nt: TGCGCCAGCAGCCAAGAGTCTAGCGGGGGCGGGGAGCTGTTTTTT
v_call: TRBV7-8; d_call: .; clone_size: .; j_call: TRBJ1-2; cdr3_aa: CASSLDHRAYGYTF; cdr3_nt: TGTGCCAGCAGCTTAGACCACAGGGCCTATGGCTACACCTTC
v_call: TRBV7-9; d_call: .; clone_size: .; j_call: TRBJ1-1; cdr3_aa: CASSLGPLMNTEAFF; cdr3_nt: TGTGCCAGCAGCTTAGGTCCGCTCATGAACACTGAAGCTTTCTTT
v_call: TRBV7-2; d_call: .; clone_size: .; j_call: TRBJ1-1; cdr3_aa: CASSYWDTTEAFF; cdr3_nt: TGTGCCAGCAGCTACTGGGACACGACTGAAGCTTTCTTT
v_call: TRBV5-1; d_call: TRBD1; clone_size: .; j_call: TRBJ2-4; cdr3_aa: CASSLGGGTRDIQYF; cdr3_nt: TGCGCCAGCAGCTTGGGAGGGGGCACGAGGGACATTCAGTACTTC
v_call: TRBV9; d_call: .; clone_size: .; j_call: TRBJ1-1; cdr3_aa: CASSGAGVGAFF; cdr3_nt: TGTGCCAGCAGCGGGGCCGGGGTAGGGGCTTTCTTT
v_call: TRBV7-3; d_call: .; clone_size: .; j_call: TRBJ2-3; cdr3_aa: CASSKRAGTDTQYF; cdr3_nt: TGTGCCAGCAGTAAGAGGGCTGGCACAGATACGCAGTATTTT
v_call: TRBV4-1; d_call: .; clone_size: .; j_call: TRBJ1-2; cdr3_aa: CASSQGGGKGNYGYTF; cdr3_nt: TGCGCCAGCAGCCAAGGTGGGGGAAAGGGGAACTATGGCTACACCTTC
v_call: TRBV9; d_call: .; clone_size: .; j_call: TRBJ2-5; cdr3_aa: CASSKGTLKEETQYF; cdr3_nt: TGTGCCAGCAGCAAAGGGACTCTGAAGGAAGAGACCCAGTACTTC
v_call: TRBV6-4; d_call: .; clone_size: .; j_call: TRBJ2-7; cdr3_aa: CASSARLRERRYEQYF; cdr3_nt: TGTGCCAGCAGTGCAAGGCTCCGTGAACGCCGTTACGAGCAGTACTTC
v_call: TRBV4-3; d_call: TRBD2; clone_size: .; j_call: TRBJ2-5; cdr3_aa: CASSQATSGETQYF; cdr3_nt: TGCGCCAGCAGCCAAGCAACTAGCGGTGAGACCCAGTACTTC
v_call: TRBV14; d_call: .; clone_size: .; j_call: TRBJ2-7; cdr3_aa: CASSQVEDPSAPYEQYF; cdr3_nt: TGTGCCAGCAGCCAAGTGGAGGACCCATCCGCCCCCTACGAGCAGTACTTC
v_call: TRBV29-1; d_call: TRBD2; clone_size: .; j_call: TRBJ2-7; cdr3_aa: CSVLPTSGKGQYF; cdr3_nt: TGCAGCGTTTTACCGACTAGCGGGAAAGGGCAGTACTTC
v_call: TRBV5-1; d_call: TRBD2; clone_size: .; j_call: TRBJ2-5; cdr3_aa: CASSPLGAGGRETQYF; cdr3_nt: TGCGCCAGCAGCCCGCTTGGAGCGGGAGGGCGCGAGACCCAGTACTTC
v_call: TRBV7-8; d_call: .; clone_size: .; j_call: TRBJ2-3; cdr3_aa: CASSYAWGSVADTQYF; cdr3_nt: TGTGCCAGCAGCTACGCTTGGGGGAGTGTGGCAGATACGCAGTATTTT
v_call: TRBV18; d_call: .; clone_size: once; j_call: TRBJ2-7; cdr3_aa: CASSPLEGSASHEQYF; cdr3_nt: TGTGCCAGCTCACCTTTGGAGGGCTCAGCGTCCCACGAGCAGTACTTC
v_call: TRBV5-4; d_call: .; clone_size: .; j_call: TRBJ1-1; cdr3_aa: CASSGREDTEAFF; cdr3_nt: TGTGCCAGCAGCGGCCGGGAGGACACTGAAGCTTTCTTT
v_call: TRBV7-9; d_call: .; clone_size: .; j_call: TRBJ1-1; cdr3_aa: CASSSTPRGPTEAFF; cdr3_nt: TGTGCCAGCAGCTCAACTCCTCGGGGCCCCACTGAAGCTTTCTTT
v_call: TRBV7-8; d_call: TRBD1; clone_size: once; j_call: TRBJ2-2; cdr3_aa: CASSPQTGQWSGELFF; cdr3_nt: TGTGCCAGCAGCCCCCAGACAGGGCAATGGTCCGGGGAGCTGTTTTTT
v_call: TRBV11-1; d_call: TRBD1; clone_size: .; j_call: TRBJ2-5; cdr3_aa: CASSLVDRVVGQETQYF; cdr3_nt: TGTGCCAGCAGCTTAGTAGACAGGGTCGTGGGACAAGAGACCCAGTACTTC
v_call: TRBV5-6; d_call: .; clone_size: .; j_call: TRBJ1-1; cdr3_aa: CASSFLRRTEAFF; cdr3_nt: TGTGCCAGCAGCTTCCTGAGGAGGACTGAAGCTTTCTTT
v_call: TRBV6-5; d_call: .; clone_size: .; j_call: TRBJ2-3; cdr3_aa: CASSYKSSADTQYF; cdr3_nt: TGTGCCAGCAGTTACAAGTCCAGCGCAGATACGCAGTATTTT
v_call: TRBV7-6; d_call: TRBD2; clone_size: once; j_call: TRBJ2-2; cdr3_aa: CASSLLAGYTGELFF; cdr3_nt: TGTGCCAGCAGCTTGCTAGCGGGATACACCGGGGAGCTGTTTTTT
v_call: TRBV9; d_call: .; clone_size: .; j_call: TRBJ2-2; cdr3_aa: CASNLRGRDSGELFF; cdr3_nt: TGTGCCAGCAACCTGAGGGGGAGGGATTCCGGGGAGCTGTTTTTT
v_call: TRBV28; d_call: .; clone_size: .; j_call: TRBJ1-5; cdr3_aa: CASTLILGGNQPQHF; cdr3_nt: TGTGCCAGCACCCTAATTCTGGGTGGCAATCAGCCCCAGCATTTT
v_call: TRBV5-1; d_call: TRBD2; clone_size: .; j_call: TRBJ2-7; cdr3_aa: CASSLAGGSQYEQYF; cdr3_nt: TGCGCCAGCAGCTTGGCTGGCGGGAGCCAATACGAGCAGTACTTC
v_call: TRBV5-1; d_call: TRBD1; clone_size: .; j_call: TRBJ2-7; cdr3_aa: CASSWGQDTYEQYF; cdr3_nt: TGCGCCAGCAGCTGGGGACAGGACACCTACGAGCAGTACTTC
v_call: TRBV7-2; d_call: .; clone_size: .; j_call: TRBJ2-5; cdr3_aa: CASSPRRGREETQYF; cdr3_nt: TGTGCCAGCAGCCCGAGGAGGGGCAGAGAGGAGACCCAGTACTTC
v_call: TRBV9; d_call: .; clone_size: .; j_call: TRBJ2-1; cdr3_aa: CASSVEQAQRIEQFF; cdr3_nt: TGTGCCAGCAGCGTAGAGCAGGCTCAGAGAATTGAGCAGTTCTTC
v_call: TRBV6-5; d_call: .; clone_size: .; j_call: TRBJ2-6; cdr3_aa: CASSSGSGANVLTF; cdr3_nt: TGTGCCAGCAGCTCAGGGTCTGGGGCCAACGTCCTGACTTTC
v_call: TRBV7-8; d_call: TRBD1; clone_size: .; j_call: TRBJ1-5; cdr3_aa: CASSLAGGGQPQHF; cdr3_nt: TGTGCCAGCAGCTTAGCAGGGGGCGGTCAGCCCCAGCATTTT